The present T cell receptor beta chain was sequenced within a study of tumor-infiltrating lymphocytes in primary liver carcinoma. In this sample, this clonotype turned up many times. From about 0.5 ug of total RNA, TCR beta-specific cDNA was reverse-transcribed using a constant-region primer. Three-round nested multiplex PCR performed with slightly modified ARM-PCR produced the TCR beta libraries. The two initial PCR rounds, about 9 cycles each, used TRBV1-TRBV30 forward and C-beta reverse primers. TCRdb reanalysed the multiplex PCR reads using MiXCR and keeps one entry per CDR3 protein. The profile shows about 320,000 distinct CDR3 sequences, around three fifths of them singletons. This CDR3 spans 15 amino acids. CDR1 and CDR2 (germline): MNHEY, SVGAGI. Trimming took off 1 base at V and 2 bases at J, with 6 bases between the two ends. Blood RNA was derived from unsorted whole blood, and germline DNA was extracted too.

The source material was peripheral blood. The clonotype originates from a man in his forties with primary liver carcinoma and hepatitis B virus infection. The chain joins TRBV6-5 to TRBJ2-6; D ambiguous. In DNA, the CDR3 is TGTGCCAGCAGTTACTTCAAGGCTGGGGCCAACGTCCTGACTTTC. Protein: CASSYFKAGANVLTF.